A selection of T cell receptor beta chains follows, all from one sample in a study of control samples from healthy donors and cancer patients. The data were produced by immunoSEQ multiplex PCR, yet TCRdb's version contains in-frame clones alone and is incomplete. Seen here are about 110,000 clones, approximately 84% observed once, and the top ten hold 6.5%. Sequenced sample: blood. The source is a man between 18 and 35 years old in good health. The CDR3 runs from the conserved cysteine through the conserved F or W. A D gene is named only where the DNA matches it firmly. The listing skips clone size in some rows; elsewhere it reads once, few, many or a size class.

size: few; J: TRBJ2-1; D: -; V: TRBV29-1; CDR3: CSVGYNEQFF; DNA: TGCAGCGTAGGGTACAATGAGCAGTTCTTC
size: few; J: TRBJ2-1; D: TRBD1; V: TRBV5-4; CDR3: CASSSATDRGVNEQFF; DNA: TGTGCCAGCAGCTCCGCAACGGACAGGGGGGTTAATGAGCAGTTCTTC
size: -; J: TRBJ2-1; D: -; V: TRBV19; CDR3: CASRVGQTEQFF; DNA: TGTGCCAGTAGGGTTGGACAAACGGAGCAGTTCTTC
size: -; J: TRBJ1-1; D: TRBD1; V: TRBV2; CDR3: CASRKGDRGEAFF; DNA: TGTGCCAGCAGAAAAGGGGACAGGGGTGAAGCTTTCTTT
size: -; J: TRBJ1-2; D: -; V: TRBV3-1/TRBV3-2; CDR3: CASSQLVLVW; DNA: TGTGCCAGCAGCCAACTCGTCTTGGTTTGG
size: -; J: TRBJ2-1; D: -; V: TRBV7-8; CDR3: CASSQRSGPYNEQFF; DNA: TGTGCCAGCAGCCAGAGGTCCGGACCTTACAATGAGCAGTTCTTC
size: -; J: TRBJ1-2; D: TRBD1; V: TRBV4-1; CDR3: CASSRGQGDYGYTF; DNA: TGCGCCAGCAGCCGTGGACAGGGTGACTATGGCTACACCTTC
size: -; J: TRBJ1-2; D: -; V: TRBV12-5; CDR3: CASGSSRPERGGYTF; DNA: TGTGCTAGTGGTTCCTCCCGACCTGAAAGGGGTGGCTACACCTTC
size: -; J: TRBJ2-1; D: -; V: TRBV30; CDR3: CAWSVGQGQRNEQFF; DNA: TGTGCCTGGAGTGTGGGGCAGGGGCAACGGAATGAGCAGTTCTTC
size: many; J: TRBJ1-6; D: -; V: TRBV2; CDR3: CASSQEQGPRSPLHF; DNA: TGTGCCAGCAGTCAAGAACAGGGACCAAGGTCACCCCTCCACTTT
size: -; J: TRBJ1-6; D: -; V: TRBV10-3; CDR3: CAISERKGEYNSPLHF; DNA: TGTGCCATCAGTGAGCGAAAGGGGGAGTATAATTCACCCCTCCACTTT
size: -; J: TRBJ1-2; D: TRBD1; V: TRBV27; CDR3: CASSSRTGNYGYTF; DNA: TGTGCCAGCAGTTCCCGGACAGGAAACTATGGCTACACCTTC
size: -; J: TRBJ2-4; D: -; V: TRBV7-8; CDR3: CASSFSVAKNIQYF; DNA: TGTGCCAGCAGCTTTTCAGTAGCCAAAAACATTCAGTACTTC
size: -; J: TRBJ2-1; D: -; V: TRBV9; CDR3: CASSQKVISGGSYNEQFF; DNA: TGTGCCAGCAGCCAAAAGGTTATATCGGGGGGCTCATACAATGAGCAGTTCTTC
size: -; J: TRBJ2-2; D: -; V: TRBV18; CDR3: CASCPWVTGELFF; DNA: TGTGCCAGCTGTCCCTGGGTCACCGGGGAGCTGTTTTTT
size: -; J: TRBJ1-1; D: -; V: TRBV6-5; CDR3: CASRPARGSTEAFF; DNA: TGTGCCAGCAGACCCGCGAGGGGCAGCACTGAAGCTTTCTTT
size: few; J: TRBJ1-3; D: -; V: TRBV6-6; CDR3: CASSGMTAKDGNTIYF; DNA: TGTGCCAGCAGTGGAATGACCGCCAAGGACGGAAACACCATATATTTT
size: -; J: TRBJ2-7; D: -; V: TRBV9; CDR3: CASSVAHASRVNEQYF; DNA: TGTGCCAGCAGCGTAGCACATGCTTCCAGGGTGAACGAGCAGTACTTC
size: -; J: TRBJ1-1; D: TRBD1; V: TRBV28; CDR3: CASSPRVGQFTEAFF; DNA: TGTGCCAGCAGTCCCCGCGTGGGACAGTTCACTGAAGCTTTCTTT
size: many; J: TRBJ1-4; D: TRBD1; V: TRBV5-6; CDR3: CASSVGQHNEKLFF; DNA: TGTGCCAGCAGCGTGGGACAGCATAATGAAAAACTGTTTTTT
size: -; J: TRBJ1-5; D: -; V: TRBV7-9; CDR3: CASSLGGGGASQPQHF; DNA: TGTGCCAGCAGCTTGGGGGGGGGAGGGGCGAGCCAGCCCCAGCATTTT
size: -; J: TRBJ2-7; D: -; V: TRBV28; CDR3: CASSAYEQYF; DNA: TGTGCCAGCAGTGCATACGAGCAGTACTTC
size: -; J: TRBJ1-1; D: -; V: TRBV5-1; CDR3: CASSLLFAENTEAFF; DNA: TGCGCCAGCAGCTTGCTTTTCGCGGAGAACACTGAAGCTTTCTTT
size: -; J: TRBJ1-5; D: TRBD1; V: TRBV7-6; CDR3: CASSSGTGYVGNQPQHF; DNA: TGTGCCAGCAGCTCCGGGACAGGGTATGTGGGCAATCAGCCCCAGCATTTT
size: -; J: TRBJ1-1; D: -; V: TRBV7-9; CDR3: CASSLTGHGLRDTEAFF; DNA: TGTGCCAGCAGCTTAACGGGACACGGCCTCAGGGACACTGAAGCTTTCTTT
size: -; J: TRBJ1-2; D: -; V: TRBV2; CDR3: CASRLGSPNYGYTF; DNA: TGTGCCAGCAGGCTTGGGTCTCCCAACTATGGCTACACCTTC
size: -; J: TRBJ1-6; D: -; V: TRBV7-8; CDR3: CASTLLQDSVSPLHF; DNA: TGTGCCAGCACCCTCCTACAGGACAGTGTCTCACCCCTCCACTTT
size: few; J: TRBJ1-1; D: TRBD1; V: TRBV10-2; CDR3: CASRDRAGNTEAFF; DNA: TGCGCCAGCAGAGACAGGGCGGGGAACACTGAAGCTTTCTTT
size: -; J: TRBJ2-5; D: -; V: TRBV5-6; CDR3: CASSAPQETQYF; DNA: TGTGCCAGCAGCGCGCCCCAAGAGACCCAGTACTTC
size: few; J: TRBJ1-5; D: -; V: TRBV13; CDR3: CASSFSPGSNQPQHF; DNA: TGTGCCAGCAGCTTCTCCCCTGGGAGCAATCAGCCCCAGCATTTT
size: -; J: TRBJ2-7; D: TRBD1; V: TRBV6-5; CDR3: CASSYGRGFHEQYF; DNA: TGTGCCAGCAGTTATGGCAGGGGGTTCCACGAGCAGTACTTC
size: -; J: TRBJ2-5; D: -; V: TRBV6-5; CDR3: CASRVFGTQYF; DNA: TGTGCCAGCAGGGTTTTTGGGACCCAGTACTTC
size: -; J: TRBJ2-6; D: -; V: TRBV6-5; CDR3: CASSYRGVRANVLTF; DNA: TGTGCCAGCAGTTACAGGGGCGTGCGGGCCAACGTCCTGACTTTC
size: -; J: TRBJ1-6; D: TRBD1; V: TRBV9; CDR3: CASSGDRGGGSPLHF; DNA: TGTGCCAGCAGCGGGGACAGGGGAGGCGGGTCACCCCTCCACTTT
size: few; J: TRBJ2-5; D: -; V: TRBV11-2; CDR3: CASSLDWRETQYF; DNA: TGTGCCAGCAGCCTGGACTGGAGAGAGACCCAGTACTTC
size: few; J: TRBJ2-4; D: -; V: TRBV30; CDR3: CAWSVRGGKNIQYF; DNA: TGTGCCTGGAGTGTAAGGGGGGGCAAAAACATTCAGTACTTC
size: -; J: TRBJ1-2; D: -; V: TRBV15; CDR3: CATSRDLGNYGYTF; DNA: TGTGCCACCAGCAGAGATCTGGGGAACTATGGCTACACCTTC
size: few; J: TRBJ2-3; D: -; V: TRBV11-3; CDR3: CASSYTGTDTQYF; DNA: TGTGCCAGCAGCTATACAGGCACAGATACGCAGTATTTT
size: -; J: TRBJ2-7; D: -; V: TRBV19; CDR3: CASSVTQGYEQYF; DNA: TGTGCCAGTAGTGTAACCCAGGGCTACGAGCAGTACTTC
size: once; J: TRBJ2-7; D: TRBD1; V: TRBV27; CDR3: CASSPGQGYEQYF; DNA: TGTGCCAGCAGTCCCGGACAGGGCTACGAGCAGTACTTC
size: -; J: TRBJ2-5; D: TRBD1; V: TRBV18; CDR3: CASSQGARETQYF; DNA: TGTGCCAGCTCACAGGGGGCAAGAGAGACCCAGTACTTC
size: few; J: TRBJ1-2; D: -; V: TRBV10-3; CDR3: CAISEKINYGYTF; DNA: TGTGCCATCAGTGAAAAGATAAACTATGGCTACACCTTC
size: -; J: TRBJ2-2; D: -; V: TRBV7-2; CDR3: CASRVWAGELFF; DNA: TGTGCCAGCAGAGTGTGGGCCGGGGAGCTGTTTTTT
size: -; J: TRBJ2-5; D: TRBD1; V: TRBV9; CDR3: CASSARDRGRETQYF; DNA: TGTGCCAGCAGCGCCCGGGACAGGGGTAGGGAGACCCAGTACTTC
size: few; J: TRBJ2-1; D: -; V: TRBV11-2; CDR3: CASSFASGRVYNEQFF; DNA: TGTGCCAGCAGCTTTGCCTCCGGGCGGGTCTACAATGAGCAGTTCTTC
size: -; J: TRBJ2-3; D: TRBD2; V: TRBV19; CDR3: CASQPGLAGDTQYF; DNA: TGTGCCAGCCAGCCGGGACTAGCGGGAGATACGCAGTATTTT
size: once; J: TRBJ1-1; D: -; V: TRBV4-3; CDR3: CASSQDSQVRAFF; DNA: TGCGCCAGCAGCCAAGATAGCCAGGTGAGAGCTTTCTTT
size: -; J: TRBJ2-5; D: -; V: TRBV18; CDR3: CASSPTRYQETQYF; DNA: TGTGCCAGCTCACCGACCAGGTACCAAGAGACCCAGTACTTC
size: few; J: TRBJ1-2; D: -; V: TRBV20-1; CDR3: CSARDEGYTF; DNA: TGCAGTGCTAGAGATGAAGGCTACACCTTC
size: -; J: TRBJ2-3; D: -; V: TRBV5-5; CDR3: CASNDKHSSTDTQYF; DNA: TGTGCCAGCAACGATAAGCACTCTAGCACAGATACGCAGTATTTT